One and the same sample provided the 23 T cell receptor beta chains below, sequenced in a study of regulatory T cells in long-lasting Graves disease. Libraries of TCR beta came from iRepertoire HTBI primers plus Arm-PCR of CDR3 regions. TCRdb independently ran MiXCR on the multiplex PCR reads; one entry per CDR3 protein. The sample has approximately 470,000 distinct CDR3 sequences, less than 25% seen once. Specified time point: persistent/refractory GD, antithyroid drugs over 5 years with positive TRAb. From PBMCs, RNA was extracted and then used to make the TCR library. The sample in question was peripheral blood mononuclear cells (PBMCs), obtained when the disease was refractory, from a patient treated with antithyroid drugs. These receptors all stem from a female donor with Graves disease.

This clonotype appeared a few times. V usage is TRBV5-6 and J usage is TRBJ2-7; 7 bases are a match to TRBD1. V lost 1 base, J lost 4 bases, and 5 bases stayed unmatched. Germline loops: CDR1 SGHDT, CDR2 YYEEEE. The CDR3 sequence is 14 residues long. Here the CDR3 reads CASSLWQGVYEQYF. For the CDR3, the DNA is TGTGCCAGCAGCTTGTGGCAGGGGGTGTACGAGCAGTACTTC.

The table lists this clonotype with many counts. The chain combines TRBV2 with TRBJ1-6, with D perhaps TRBD1 (5 bases). Per germline, CDR1 SNHLY and CDR2 FYNNEI. The CDR3 is 15 amino acids. The V end lost 4 bases, the J end lost 3 bases, and 10 bases lay between the germline ends. CDR3 residues: CASSVTANYNSPLHF. In DNA form, the CDR3 reads TGTGCCAGCAGTGTGACAGCCAACTATAATTCACCCCTCCACTTT.

This clonotype was seen at least ten times. As DNA, the CDR3 is TGTGCCAGCAGCCCCCGGGACAGGGGATTCCACGAGCAGTACTTC. Amino acid sequence: CASSPRDRGFHEQYF. The chain has TRBV5-5 and TRBJ2-7; 10 nucleotides agree with TRBD1. V lost 4 bases, J lost 5 bases, and 9 bases stayed unmatched. The CDR3 extends over 15 amino acids. CDR1 SGHKS and CDR2 YYEKEE come from the germline V gene (reference sequence).

This clonotype was counted between two and nine times. V and J are TRBV27 and TRBJ1-4, with D tentatively TRBD1 (5 bases). The CDR3 sequence is 12 residues long. CDR1 is MNHEY and CDR2 is SMNVEV in the germline V gene (reference sequence). V shed 6 bases and J shed 5 bases, with 7 bases lying between them. The chain's CDR3 is CASRRQNEKLFF. The CDR3 coding sequence is TGTGCCAGCAGAAGACAGAATGAAAAACTGTTTTTT.

The chain is built from TRBV6-1 and TRBJ2-6; 10 bases fit TRBD1. V lost 6 bases and J lost 0; bases outside the gene matches: 5. This CDR3 region has 17 residues. CDR1 and CDR2 (germline): MNHNS, SASEGT. The CDR3 spells CASRWTGGDSGANVLTF. The CDR3 DNA follows: TGTGCCAGCAGGTGGACAGGGGGTGACTCTGGGGCCAACGTCCTGACTTTC.

This clonotype was observed a handful of times. The rearrangement uses TRBV6-1 and TRBJ1-1; D not resolved. The CDR3 runs 13 residues. V gave up 6 bases and J gave up 1 base, with 9 bases separating them. CDR1 is MNHNS and CDR2 is SASEGT in the germline V gene. CDR3 in amino acids: CASRLRENTEAFF. In DNA, the CDR3 is TGTGCCAGCAGACTTAGGGAGAACACTGAAGCTTTCTTT.

At least ten counts were recorded for this clonotype. The chain joins TRBV12-3 or TRBV12-4 to TRBJ1-1, with D hard to call. The CDR3 consists of 14 residues. Trimming left V 5 bases short and J 5 bases short, with 15 bases between. CDR3 protein: CASSPLTRGTEAFF. The CDR3 DNA reads TGTGCCAGCAGTCCCCTGACCCGCGGGACTGAAGCTTTCTTT.

V usage is TRBV12-3 or TRBV12-4 and J usage is TRBJ2-7, with TRBD2 identical over 7 bases. V was pared by 2 bases and J by 2 bases, with 6 bases of the junction left unmatched. The CDR3 spans 15 residues. CDR3 in DNA: TGTGCCAGCAGTTTATATTCTAGCGGCACCTACGAGCAGTACTTC. The encoded protein is CASSLYSSGTYEQYF.

This clonotype has a handful of counts. The V gene is TRBV14, the J gene TRBJ2-7; perhaps TRBD2 as D (6 bases). The CDR3 length is 15 residues. CDR1 and CDR2 (germline): SGHDN, FVKESK. V was trimmed by 3 bases and J by 4 bases, leaving 16 bases between them. The CDR3 DNA reads as TGTGCCAGCAGCCACCGACTAGAAAGTCGTTACGAGCAGTACTTC. Translation: CASSHRLESRYEQYF.

At least ten counts were recorded for this clonotype. The chain has TRBV12-3 or TRBV12-4 and TRBJ1-1; possibly TRBD1 for D (6 bases). The CDR3 covers 17 residues. The V gene lost 2 bases and the J gene lost 5 bases, with 21 bases spanning the gap. Here the CDR3 DNA reads TGTGCCAGCAGTTTAAAGTCGCCAGGGGCCCAAGGGACTGAAGCTTTCTTT. Translating gives CASSLKSPGAQGTEAFF.

About this clonotype: A read error may explain this, as a much larger clone is one base away. The chain employs TRBV6-5 and TRBJ1-5; tentative D call: TRBD1 (5 bases). The germline V and J ends were trimmed by 4 bases and 4 bases, with 11 bases remaining between them. Looked up from germline, CDR1 is MNHEY and CDR2 is SVGAGI. This CDR3 is 14 amino acids long. The CDR3 protein is CASSFDSKNQPQHF. The CDR3 region has the DNA TGTGCCAGCAGTTTCGACAGTAAAAATCAGCCCCAGCATTTT.

The sample holds a few counts of this clonotype. The chain links TRBV4-1 to TRBJ2-7; possible D gene TRBD1, 6 bases. Germline assignment: CDR1 MGHRA and CDR2 YSYEKL. Deletions cut 0 bases from V and 1 base from J, with 10 bases between. CDR3 length: 15 amino acids. CDR3 residues: CASSQDRTDSYEQYF. The CDR3 coding sequence is TGCGCCAGCAGCCAAGATCGGACAGATTCCTACGAGCAGTACTTC.

This clonotype was seen at least ten times. This chain joins TRBV29-1 and TRBJ1-4; 9 positions agree with TRBD1. The junction had 15 bases not matched to a gene; V was cut back by 6 bases and J by 7 bases. CDR3 length equals 16 residues. CDR1 is SQVTM and CDR2 is ANQGSEA in the germline V gene. The CDR3 loop is CSVGPGTGSGIEKLFF. The CDR3 region has the DNA TGCAGCGTGGGCCCCGGGACAGGGTCAGGTATTGAAAAACTGTTTTTT.

The V gene is TRBV6-1, the J gene TRBJ1-5; D is unclear. The CDR3 runs 19 residues. Germline lookup yields CDR1 MNHNS and CDR2 SASEGT. V lost 6 bases, J lost 1 base, and 25 bases lay in between. This chain's CDR3 is CASRPFHRRALESNQPQHF. CDR3 DNA sequence: TGTGCCAGCAGACCCTTCCACCGGAGAGCACTGGAGAGCAATCAGCCCCAGCATTTT.

This clonotype has ten or more counts. J is TRBJ1-2 and V is TRBV28; D is possibly TRBD1 (5 bases). The length of the CDR3 is 14 residues. V gave up 1 base and J gave up 3 bases, with 9 bases separating them. Per germline, CDR1 MDHEN and CDR2 SYDVKM. CDR3 coding DNA: TGTGCCAGCAGTTTATTGCAGGGTGACTATGGCTACACCTTC. Protein product: CASSLLQGDYGYTF.

This clonotype was counted ten times or more. This chain links TRBV2 with TRBJ2-5; TRBD2 agrees at 8 bases. V lost 5 bases, J lost 1 base, and 6 bases stayed unmatched. CDR3 length: 15 amino acids. CDR1 SNHLY and CDR2 FYNNEI come from the germline V gene. The CDR3 sequence is CASSYLLAAQETQYF. CDR3 DNA sequence: TGTGCCAGCAGTTACTTACTAGCGGCCCAAGAGACCCAGTACTTC.

Concerning this clonotype itself: A junction end diverges from the germline sequence, so it may reflect a read error. This chain links TRBV20-1 with TRBJ1-1, with D perhaps TRBD1 (6 bases). Germline V lookup: CDR1 DFQATT, CDR2 SNEGSKA (reference sequence). The length of the CDR3 is 14 residues. CDR3 DNA: TGCAGTGCTTTGGAAGAGGACAGAGACACTGAAGCTTCCTTT. This gives the protein CSALEEDRDTEASF.

About this clonotype itself: This may be a read error: a much more frequent sequence differs by one nucleotide. The chain couples TRBV2 to TRBJ2-7, with a possible D match to TRBD2 (5 bases). This CDR3 region has 14 residues. Germline V gene data show CDR1 as SNHLY and CDR2 as FYNNEI. CDR3 in DNA: TGTGCCAGCATTGAAGTGGGCCGGGGTTACGAGCAGTACTTC. This translates into CASIEVGRGYEQYF. Complete variable domain (other parts from reference TRBV2 and TRBJ2-7): EPEVTQTPSHQVTQMGQEVILRCVPISNHLYFYWYRQILGQKVEFLVSFYNNEISEKSEIFDDQFSVERPDGSNFTLKIRSTKLEDSAMYFCASIEVGRGYEQYFGPGTRLTVT.

A single count supports this clonotype. One end of the junction does not line up with germline, which may come from a read error. The rearrangement uses TRBV5-5 and TRBJ2-7; TRBD2 matches at 12 bases. Per the germline V gene, CDR1 is SGHKS and CDR2 is YYEKEE (reference sequence). The CDR3 is made up of 15 amino acids. The CDR3 loop reads CASSLSSGRAFEQYF. Written as DNA, the CDR3 is TGCGCCAGCAGCTTATCTAGCGGGAGGGCTTTCGAGCAGTACTTC. Looking up the rest from reference TRBV5-5 and TRBJ2-7 gives the full variable domain: DAGVTQSPTHLIKTRGQQVTLRCSPISGHKSVSWYQQVLGQGPQFIFQYYEKEERGRGNFPDRFSARQFPNYSSELNVNALLLGDSALYLCASSLSSGRAFEQYFGPGTRLTVT.

This rearrangement joins TRBV7-8 to TRBJ1-2; 10 bases map to TRBD1. Unmatched junction bases numbered 4, after V lost 5 bases and J lost 4 bases. The germline V gene has CDR1 SGHVS and CDR2 FQNEAQ. The CDR3 extends over 14 amino acids. CDR3 amino acids: CASSQTGGAYGYTF. Here the CDR3 DNA reads TGTGCCAGCAGCCAGACAGGGGGCGCCTATGGCTACACCTTC.

This clonotype was recorded many times. The chain combines TRBV6-1 with TRBJ1-2; D not resolved. With 1 base removed from V and 6 bases from J, the gap between germline ends came to 12 bases. The germline gives CDR1 MNHNS, CDR2 SASEGT. This CDR3 contains 14 residues. The CDR3 bases are TGTGCCAGCAGTGAAGTTGCGCCCCTCGATGGCTACACCTTC. This encodes CASSEVAPLDGYTF.

This clonotype was seen a few times. The CDR3 bases are TGTGCCACCAGCCGAAGCTCTGGGGCCAACGTCCTGACTTTC. Its protein is CATSRSSGANVLTF. The V and J genes are TRBV15 and TRBJ2-6; D uncertain. The length of the CDR3 is 14 residues. V lost 5 bases and J lost 0, with 5 bases in between. Germline V lookup: CDR1 LNHNV, CDR2 YYDKDF (reference sequence).

This clonotype was seen ten or more times. CDR3 residues: CASSQERGVDGYTF. The CDR3 coding sequence is TGTGCCAGCAGCCAAGAACGGGGTGTTGACGGCTACACCTTC. The rearrangement uses TRBV14 and TRBJ1-2; D is uncertain. V lost 0 bases and J 8 bases, leaving 13 bases between the germline ends. The length of the CDR3 is 14 residues. CDR1 and CDR2 from the germline V gene are SGHDN and FVKESK.